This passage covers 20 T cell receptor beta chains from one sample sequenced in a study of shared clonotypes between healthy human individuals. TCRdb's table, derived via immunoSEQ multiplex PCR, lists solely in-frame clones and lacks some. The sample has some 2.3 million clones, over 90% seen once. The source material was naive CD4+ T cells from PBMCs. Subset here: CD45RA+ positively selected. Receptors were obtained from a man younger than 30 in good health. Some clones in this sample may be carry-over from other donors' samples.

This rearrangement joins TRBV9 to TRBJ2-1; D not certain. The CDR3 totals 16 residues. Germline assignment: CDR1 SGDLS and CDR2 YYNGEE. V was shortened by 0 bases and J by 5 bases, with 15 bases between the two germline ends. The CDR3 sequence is CASSVGGGSLDNEQFF. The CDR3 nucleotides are TGTGCCAGCAGCGTAGGCGGTGGTAGCTTGGACAATGAGCAGTTCTTC.

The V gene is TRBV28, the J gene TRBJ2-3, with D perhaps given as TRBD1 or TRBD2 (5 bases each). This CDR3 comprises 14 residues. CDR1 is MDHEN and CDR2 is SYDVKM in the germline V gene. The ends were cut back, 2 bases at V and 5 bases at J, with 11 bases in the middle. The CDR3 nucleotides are TGTGCCAGCAGTTTACCCGGGACCCTAGATACGCAGTATTTT. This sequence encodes CASSLPGTLDTQYF.

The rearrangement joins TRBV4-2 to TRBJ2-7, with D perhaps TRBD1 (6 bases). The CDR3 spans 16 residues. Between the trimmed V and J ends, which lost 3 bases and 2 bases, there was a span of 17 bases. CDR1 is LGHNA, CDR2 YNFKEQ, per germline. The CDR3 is CASSHQGQNRPYEQYF. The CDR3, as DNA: TGTGCCAGCAGCCACCAAGGACAGAACCGACCCTACGAGCAGTACTTC.

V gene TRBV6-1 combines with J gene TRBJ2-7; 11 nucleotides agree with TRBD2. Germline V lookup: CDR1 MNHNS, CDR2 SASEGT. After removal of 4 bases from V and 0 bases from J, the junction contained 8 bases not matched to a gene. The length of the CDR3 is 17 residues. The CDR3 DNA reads TGTGCCAGCAGTGTTGCGGCTAGCGGGGGGAGCTCCTACGAGCAGTACTTC. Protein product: CASSVAASGGSSYEQYF.

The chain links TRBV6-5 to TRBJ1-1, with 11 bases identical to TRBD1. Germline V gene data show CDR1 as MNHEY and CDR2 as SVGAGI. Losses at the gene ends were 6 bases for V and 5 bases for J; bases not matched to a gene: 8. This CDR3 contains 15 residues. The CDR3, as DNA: TGTGCCAGCAGCCCCGCCGGGACAGGGGGAACTGAAGCTTTCTTT. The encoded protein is CASSPAGTGGTEAFF.

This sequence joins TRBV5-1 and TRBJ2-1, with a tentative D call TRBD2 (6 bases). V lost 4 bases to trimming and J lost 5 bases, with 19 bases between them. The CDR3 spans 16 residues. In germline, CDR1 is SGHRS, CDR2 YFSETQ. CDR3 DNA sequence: TGCGCCAGCAGCCAGGGAAGACCGGGACTCAACAATGAGCAGTTCTTC. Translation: CASSQGRPGLNNEQFF.

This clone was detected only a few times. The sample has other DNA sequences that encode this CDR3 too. CDR3 protein: CASSVGLAGNYEQYF. The CDR3 DNA reads as TGTGCCAGCAGCGTAGGGCTAGCGGGGAACTACGAGCAGTACTTC. The gene calls are TRBV9 and TRBJ2-7; 9 positions agree with TRBD2. CDR1 is SGDLS and CDR2 is YYNGEE in the germline V gene. J gave up 3 bases and V 0 bases, and 4 bases lay outside the gene matches. The CDR3 is 15 amino acids.

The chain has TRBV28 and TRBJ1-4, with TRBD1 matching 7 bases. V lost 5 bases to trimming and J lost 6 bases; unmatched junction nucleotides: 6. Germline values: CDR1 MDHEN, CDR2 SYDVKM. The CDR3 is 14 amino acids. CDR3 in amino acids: CASSETGRHEKLFF. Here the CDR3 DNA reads TGTGCCAGCAGTGAGACAGGGAGACATGAAAAACTGTTTTTT.

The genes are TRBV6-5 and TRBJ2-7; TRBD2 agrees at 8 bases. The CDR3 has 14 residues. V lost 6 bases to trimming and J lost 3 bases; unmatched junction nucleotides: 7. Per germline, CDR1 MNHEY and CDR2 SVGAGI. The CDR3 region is CASRPLAGSYEQYF. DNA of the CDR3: TGTGCCAGCAGGCCCTTAGCGGGAAGCTACGAGCAGTACTTC.

Here the CDR3 reads CASSPGQGASYEQYF. The CDR3 region has the DNA TGTGCCAGCTCACCGGGGCAGGGGGCCTCCTACGAGCAGTACTTC. The V call is TRBV18, the J call TRBJ2-7; 8 bases align to TRBD1. The length of the CDR3 is 15 residues. The V gene end was trimmed by 3 bases and the J gene end by 0 bases; junction bases not matched to a gene: 4. Germline values: CDR1 KGHSH, CDR2 LQKENI.

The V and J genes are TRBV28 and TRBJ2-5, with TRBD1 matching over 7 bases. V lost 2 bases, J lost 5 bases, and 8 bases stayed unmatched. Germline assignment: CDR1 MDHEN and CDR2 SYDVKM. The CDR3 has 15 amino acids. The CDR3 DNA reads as TGTGCCAGCAGTTTAAATCGAGGGGGCAGGGAGACCCAGTACTTC. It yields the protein CASSLNRGGRETQYF.

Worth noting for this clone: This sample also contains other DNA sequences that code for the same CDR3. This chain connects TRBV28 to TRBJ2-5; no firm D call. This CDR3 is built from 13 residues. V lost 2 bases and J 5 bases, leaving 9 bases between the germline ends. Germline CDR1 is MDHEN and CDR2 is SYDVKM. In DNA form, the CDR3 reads TGTGCCAGCAGTTTAGGAAGGAAGGAGACCCAGTACTTC. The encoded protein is CASSLGRKETQYF.

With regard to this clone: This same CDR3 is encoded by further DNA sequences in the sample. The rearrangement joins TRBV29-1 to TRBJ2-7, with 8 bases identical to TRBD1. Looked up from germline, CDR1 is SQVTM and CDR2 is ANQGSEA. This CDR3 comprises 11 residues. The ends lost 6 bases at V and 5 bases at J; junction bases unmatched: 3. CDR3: CSVRQGNEQYF. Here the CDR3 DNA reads TGCAGCGTAAGACAGGGGAACGAGCAGTACTTC.

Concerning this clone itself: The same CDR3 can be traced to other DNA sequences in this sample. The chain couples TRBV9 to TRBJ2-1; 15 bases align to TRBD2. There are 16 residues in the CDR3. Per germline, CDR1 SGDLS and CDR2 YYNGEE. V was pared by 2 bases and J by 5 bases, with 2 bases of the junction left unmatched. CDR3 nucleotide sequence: TGTGCCAGCAGCGTGGGACTAGCGGGAGGACACAATGAGCAGTTCTTC. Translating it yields CASSVGLAGGHNEQFF.

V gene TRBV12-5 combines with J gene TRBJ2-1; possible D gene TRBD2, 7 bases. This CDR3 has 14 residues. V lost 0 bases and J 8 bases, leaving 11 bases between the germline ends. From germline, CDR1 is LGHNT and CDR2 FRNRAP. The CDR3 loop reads CASGLVSGGDEQFF. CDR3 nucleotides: TGTGCTAGTGGTTTGGTATCGGGGGGCGATGAGCAGTTCTTC.

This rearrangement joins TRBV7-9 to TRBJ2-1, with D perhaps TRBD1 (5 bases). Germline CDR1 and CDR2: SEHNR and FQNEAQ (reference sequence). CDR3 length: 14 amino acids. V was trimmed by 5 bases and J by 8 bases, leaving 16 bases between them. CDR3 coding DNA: TGTGCCAGCAGCCTACTATTTTGGGGCGATGAGCAGTTCTTC. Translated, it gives CASSLLFWGDEQFF.

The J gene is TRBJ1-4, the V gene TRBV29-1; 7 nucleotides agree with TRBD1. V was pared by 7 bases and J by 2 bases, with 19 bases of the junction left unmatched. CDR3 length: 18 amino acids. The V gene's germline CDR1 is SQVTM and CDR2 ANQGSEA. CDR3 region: CSAVAGTDAIWTNEKLFF. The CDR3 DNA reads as TGCAGCGCTGTAGCCGGGACAGATGCAATATGGACTAATGAAAAACTGTTTTTT.

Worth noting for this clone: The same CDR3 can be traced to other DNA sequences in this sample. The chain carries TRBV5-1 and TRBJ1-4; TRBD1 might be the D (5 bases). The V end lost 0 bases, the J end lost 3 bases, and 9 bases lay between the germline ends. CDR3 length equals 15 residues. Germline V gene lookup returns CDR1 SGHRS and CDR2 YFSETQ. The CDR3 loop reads CASSLGGRSNEKLFF. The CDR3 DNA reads TGCGCCAGCAGCTTGGGGGGCAGGTCTAATGAAAAACTGTTTTTT.

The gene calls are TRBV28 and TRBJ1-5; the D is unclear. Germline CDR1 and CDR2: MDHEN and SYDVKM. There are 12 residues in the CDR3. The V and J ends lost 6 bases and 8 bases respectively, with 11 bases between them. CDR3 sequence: CASSRAMEPQHF. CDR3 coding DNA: TGTGCCAGCAGCCGAGCCATGGAGCCCCAGCATTTT.

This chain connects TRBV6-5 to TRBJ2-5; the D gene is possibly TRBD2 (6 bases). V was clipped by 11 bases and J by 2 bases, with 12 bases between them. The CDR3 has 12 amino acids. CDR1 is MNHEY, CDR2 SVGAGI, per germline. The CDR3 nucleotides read TGTGCCGCGGGAATACCGCAAGAGACCCAGTACTTC. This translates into CAAGIPQETQYF.